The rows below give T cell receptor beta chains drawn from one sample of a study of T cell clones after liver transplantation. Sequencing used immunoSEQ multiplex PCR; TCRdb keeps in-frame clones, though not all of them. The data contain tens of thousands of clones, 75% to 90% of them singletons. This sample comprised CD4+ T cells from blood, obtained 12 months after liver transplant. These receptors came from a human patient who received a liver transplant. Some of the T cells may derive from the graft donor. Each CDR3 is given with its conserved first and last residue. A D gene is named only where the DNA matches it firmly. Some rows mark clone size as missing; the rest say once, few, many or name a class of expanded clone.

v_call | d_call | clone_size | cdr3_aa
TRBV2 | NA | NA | CATPSSPGANVLTF
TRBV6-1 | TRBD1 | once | CASSEAGTGDYEQYF
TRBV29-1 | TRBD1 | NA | CSVSYLRGPGSGELFF
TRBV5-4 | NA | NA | CASSRQVSGANVLTF
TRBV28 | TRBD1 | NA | CASSNPGQGFSGELFF
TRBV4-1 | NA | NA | CASSQQLRGKEKLFF
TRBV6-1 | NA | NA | CASSEGGPPPYTGTQYF
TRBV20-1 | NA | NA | CSASHNQPQHF
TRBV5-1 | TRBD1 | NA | CASSLTGGDTEAFF
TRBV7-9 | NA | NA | CASSLDLAGKNIQYF
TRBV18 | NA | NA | CASSPGSSDTQYF
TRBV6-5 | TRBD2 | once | CASSSEGSGIYEQYF
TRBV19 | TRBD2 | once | CASRRERGGFSSYNEQFF
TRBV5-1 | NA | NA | CASSLEVSVVGELFF
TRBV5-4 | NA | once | CASSVGTGRLHNEQFF
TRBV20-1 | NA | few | CSARLRDTQYF
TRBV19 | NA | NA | CASSISGRDSGANVLTF
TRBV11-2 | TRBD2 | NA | CASSLKASGRWNEQYF
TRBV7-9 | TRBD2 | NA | CASSRTSGSVAKNIQYF
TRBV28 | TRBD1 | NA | CASSLLFGTGNTEAFF
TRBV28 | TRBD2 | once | CASSVRAAGGEQYF
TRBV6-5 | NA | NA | CAGSGARGYTDTQYF
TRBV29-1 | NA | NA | CSVKRPPQYNEQFF
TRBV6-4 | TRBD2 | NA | CASSDTGTKNDYEQYF
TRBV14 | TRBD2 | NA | CASSQDPWGGTSDLNYNEQFF
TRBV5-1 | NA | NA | CASRPGFSYNEQFF
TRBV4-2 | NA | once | CASSQDFSSSYNEQFF
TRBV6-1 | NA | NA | CASRIRELANYGYTF
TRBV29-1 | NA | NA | CSISGGQGTDTQYF
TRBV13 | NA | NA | CASSLGTYNEQFF
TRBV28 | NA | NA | CASSPRTTDTQYF
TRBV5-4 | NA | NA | CASSSLVTNEQFF
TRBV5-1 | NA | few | CASSPDPGNEQFF